Shown below are 7 T cell receptor beta chains from a single sample sequenced in a study of cytomegalovirus exposure and HLA in healthy donors (TCRdb year 2017). The library was built by means of the immunoSEQ multiplex PCR assay. For the multiplex PCR, a mixture combining 60 forward primers for TCR Vbeta segments and 13 reverse primers for TCR Jbeta segments was used. TCRdb carries this immuneACCESS record with in-frame sequences only. Its versions omit some clonotypes, under half of them owing to an unresolved V gene in the studies checked, with the rest unexplained. This sample holds more than 85,000 clones; around 80% were observed only once. About 6.9% of the sample comes from the top ten. The sequenced material came from PBMCs. Receptors originate from a young man in good health and CMV-seropositive.

V is TRBV7-9 and J is TRBJ1-1, with 9 bases that match TRBD1. Germline trimming cut 5 bases from V and 4 bases from J; bases unmatched to any gene: 14. The germline gives CDR1 SEHNR, CDR2 FQNEAQ (reference sequence). CDR3 length: 17 residues. DNA of the CDR3: TGTGCCAGCAGCACCCCTCCCGGGACAGGGTCGGGCACTGAAGCTTTCTTT. This translates into CASSTPPGTGSGTEAFF. Complete variable domain (other parts from reference TRBV7-9 and TRBJ1-1): DTGVSQNPRHKITKRGQNVTFRCDPISEHNRLYWYRQTLGQGPEFLTYFQNEAQLEKSRLLSDRFSAERPKGSFSTLEIQRTEQGDSAMYLCASSTPPGTGSGTEAFFGQGTRLTVV.

This chain connects TRBV7-2 to TRBJ2-5; D gene unclear. The J call is uncertain, as TRBJ2-7 better fits the DNA end. This CDR3 comprises 12 residues. Per the germline V gene, CDR1 is SGHTA and CDR2 is FQGNSA. The CDR3 sequence is CASSLSSYEQYF. The CDR3 nucleotides read TGTGCCAGCAGCTTGAGCTCCTACGAGCAGTACTTC.

This clone has a single count. The chain combines TRBV5-6 with TRBJ2-1; D not resolved. Germline V lookup: CDR1 SGHDT, CDR2 YYEEEE. This CDR3 contains 15 residues. The ends were cut back, 0 bases at V and 0 bases at J, with 7 bases in the middle. CDR3 sequence (DNA): TGTGCCAGCAGCTTGGTCGAGAGCTCCTACAATGAGCAGTTCTTC. It is translated as CASSLVESSYNEQFF. The full variable domain, rest sourced from reference TRBV5-6 and TRBJ2-1, is DAGVTQSPTHLIKTRGQQVTLRCSPKSGHDTVSWYQQALGQGPQFIFQYYEEEERQRGNFPDRFSGHQFPNYSSELNVNALLLGDSALYLCASSLVESSYNEQFFGPGTRLTVL.

The chain employs TRBV5-1 and TRBJ1-4, with D possibly TRBD1 on 6 matching bases. Germline CDR1 is SGHRS and CDR2 is YFSETQ. Trimming took off 2 bases at V and 2 bases at J, with 13 bases between the two ends. CDR3 length: 16 amino acids. The CDR3 DNA reads as TGCGCCAGCAGCTTCTCGTTCCAGGGGACTAATGAAAAACTGTTTTTT. This translates into CASSFSFQGTNEKLFF.

The chain couples TRBV6-4 to TRBJ1-6; D ambiguous. Trimming cost V 6 bases and J 7 bases, with 13 bases left between them. The CDR3 runs to 14 residues. The germline V gene has CDR1 MRHNA and CDR2 SNTAGT. CDR3: CASRSDGMNSPLHF. In DNA, the CDR3 is TGTGCCAGCAGGTCGGACGGGATGAATTCACCCCTCCACTTT.

The chain is built from TRBV5-4 and TRBJ2-7; possible D gene TRBD2, 7 bases. This CDR3 has 15 residues. With 4 bases removed from V and 4 bases from J, the gap between germline ends came to 18 bases. Germline V gene lookup returns CDR1 SGHNT and CDR2 YYREEE (reference sequence). CDR3 in DNA: TGTGCCAGCAGCATGAGGGGGAGGGGAACTTACGAGCAGTACTTC. Amino acids: CASSMRGRGTYEQYF.

V gene TRBV6-5 combines with J gene TRBJ1-1, with 9 bases lining up with TRBD1. V was clipped by 8 bases and J by 1 base; unmatched bases: 2. Germline CDR1 is MNHEY and CDR2 is SVGAGI. The CDR3 extends over 13 amino acids. CDR3 DNA sequence: TGTGCCAGCTCGACAGGGGGGAACACTGAAGCTTTCTTT. Encoded protein: CASSTGGNTEAFF.